The 29 T cell receptor beta chains below come from one sample, sequenced in a study of T cell responses to AZD1222 COVID-19 vaccine. The protocol was immunoSEQ multiplex PCR, while the TCRdb copy is restricted to in-frame clones and leaves out a portion. The table lists around 87,000 clones, approximately 91% of them singletons. The sequences come from peripheral blood, collected on day 0 of AZD1222 vaccination. The receptor set was obtained from an adult in good health.

The chain has TRBV5-1 and TRBJ2-7; D possibly uses TRBD1 or TRBD2 (6 bases each). Looked up from germline, CDR1 is SGHRS and CDR2 is YFSETQ. CDR3 size: 20 residues. Trimming removed 5 bases at V and 4 bases at J, with 34 bases between. The CDR3 DNA follows: TGCGCCAGCAGAGTCATGGCGGGACAAACCTACGAGGTTTCATTTTACGAGCAGTACTTC. This codes for CASRVMAGQTYEVSFYEQYF.

The V and J genes are TRBV25-1 and TRBJ1-5; D is ambiguous. This CDR3 contains 14 residues. Germline CDR1 MGHDK, CDR2 SYGVNS. Trimming pared 1 base from V and 0 bases from J, leaving 4 bases between. CDR3 DNA sequence: TGTGCCAGCAGTGAATTTCGTAGCAATCAGCCCCAGCATTTT. This codes for CASSEFRSNQPQHF.

V gene TRBV5-4 combines with J gene TRBJ2-7; TRBD2 aligns across 9 bases. CDR3 length: 14 residues. V shed 5 bases, J shed 7 bases, and the junction held 10 bases outside the gene matches. Germline loops: CDR1 SGHNT, CDR2 YYREEE (reference sequence). The DNA for the CDR3 is TGTGCCAGCAGAAGGCGCGGGGGGGCTCGGGAGCAGTACTTC. Translated, it gives CASRRRGGAREQYF.

The chain recombines TRBV6-4 with TRBJ2-5; 7 positions agree with TRBD2. Germline CDR1 reads MRHNA; CDR2 reads SNTAGT. CDR3 size: 13 residues. V gave up 2 bases and J gave up 5 bases; unmatched junction bases: 2. The CDR3 DNA reads TGTGCCAGCAGTGACAGGGAGGGCGAGACCCAGTACTTC. This codes for CASSDREGETQYF.

The rearrangement uses TRBV27 and TRBJ2-5, with TRBD2 identical over 8 bases. The CDR3 runs to 15 residues. V gave up 5 bases and J gave up 1 base; unmatched junction bases: 6. In germline, CDR1 is MNHEY, CDR2 SMNVEV (reference sequence). CDR3 sequence (DNA): TGTGCCAGCAGTCCTATGGCGGGGGGCCAAGAGACCCAGTACTTC. Amino acids: CASSPMAGGQETQYF.

The chain recombines TRBV4-3 with TRBJ1-1; 7 bases map to TRBD1. The CDR3 loop spans 14 amino acids. CDR1 LGHNA and CDR2 YSLEER come from the germline V gene. V dropped 4 bases and J dropped 7; count of bases not matched to a gene: 9. CDR3 bases: TGCGCCAGCAGCCCAAATCCGGGACAGTATGAAGCTTTCTTT. As protein: CASSPNPGQYEAFF.

The rearrangement uses TRBV25-1 and TRBJ2-2, with no clear D. The germline CDR1 and CDR2 sequences are MGHDK and SYGVNS. The CDR3 sequence is 14 residues long. Trimming took off 3 bases at V and 2 bases at J, with 7 bases between the two ends. CDR3 loop: CASSDPRNTGELFF. The CDR3 DNA is TGTGCCAGCAGTGATCCCAGAAACACCGGGGAGCTGTTTTTT.

The chain carries TRBV9 and TRBJ2-7; TRBD1 might be the D (6 bases). The CDR3 runs to 14 residues. Trimming took off 3 bases at V and 6 bases at J, with 16 bases between the two ends. Germline V gene sequence: CDR1 SGDLS, CDR2 YYNGEE. CDR3 in DNA: TGTGCCAGCAGCGAGCAGGGGACAACCCCCGAGCAGTACTTC. As protein: CASSEQGTTPEQYF. Full variable domain (remainder filled in from reference TRBV9 and TRBJ2-7): DSGVTQTPKHLITATGQRVTLRCSPRSGDLSVYWYQQSLDQGLQFLIQYYNGEERAKGNILERFSAQQFPDLHSELNLSSLELGDSALYFCASSEQGTTPEQYFGPGTRLTVT.

The CDR3 region is CASKPPFGTEAFF. In DNA form, the CDR3 reads TGTGCCAGTAAACCCCCTTTTGGAACTGAAGCTTTCTTT. The rearrangement links TRBV19 to TRBJ1-1; D gene unclear. Germline V lookup: CDR1 LNHDA, CDR2 SQIVND (reference sequence). V was clipped by 7 bases and J by 5 bases, with 14 bases between them. This CDR3 comprises 13 residues.

This clone was detected only once. The rearrangement joins TRBV12-3 or TRBV12-4 to TRBJ1-4, with D unclear. There are 13 residues in the CDR3. V lost 6 bases and J lost 8, with 13 bases in between. This CDR3 reads CASRQLSGEKLFF. The CDR3 DNA follows: TGTGCCAGCAGACAGCTTAGTGGGGAAAAACTGTTTTTT.

This rearrangement joins TRBV28 to TRBJ1-1; D may be TRBD1 (5 bases). Germline assignment: CDR1 MDHEN and CDR2 SYDVKM. The CDR3 is 15 residues long. Trimming took off 5 bases at V and 7 bases at J, with 20 bases between the two ends. The CDR3 sequence is CASSGKGVGKIEAFF. The CDR3 DNA reads as TGTGCCAGCAGTGGAAAAGGGGTCGGCAAAATTGAAGCTTTCTTT.

The chain is built from TRBV2 and TRBJ1-5, with TRBD1 identical over 7 bases. The V and J ends lost 5 bases and 2 bases, in that order; junction bases with no gene match: 9. This CDR3 is 16 amino acids long. Looked up from germline, CDR1 is SNHLY and CDR2 is FYNNEI. For the CDR3, the DNA is TGTGCCAGCAGTCGTACACAGGGGCGAGGCAATCAGCCCCAGCATTTT. Encoded protein: CASSRTQGRGNQPQHF. The variable domain in full, with the rest retrieved from reference TRBV2 and TRBJ1-5, is EPEVTQTPSHQVTQMGQEVILRCVPISNHLYFYWYRQILGQKVEFLVSFYNNEISEKSEIFDDQFSVERPDGSNFTLKIRSTKLEDSAMYFCASSRTQGRGNQPQHFGDGTRLSIL.

The chain has TRBV9 and TRBJ1-2, with 7 bases identical to TRBD1. Germline trimming cut 4 bases from V and 4 bases from J; bases unmatched to any gene: 7. CDR1 is SGDLS, CDR2 YYNGEE, per germline. This CDR3 contains 14 residues. The CDR3 nucleotides are TGTGCCAGCAGCACAGGGACAGTCGCCTATGGCTACACCTTC. This encodes CASSTGTVAYGYTF.

The chain employs TRBV7-3 and TRBJ1-2; D uncertain. This CDR3 spans 13 amino acids. Trimming pared 5 bases from V and 5 bases from J, leaving 12 bases between. Per the germline V gene, CDR1 is SGHTA and CDR2 is FQGTGA. The CDR3 here is CASSADGSYGYTF. CDR3 DNA: TGTGCCAGCAGCGCCGACGGTAGTTATGGCTACACCTTC.

The chain employs TRBV6-2 or TRBV6-3 and TRBJ2-7; weak D call: TRBD1 (5 bases). From germline, CDR1 is MNHEY and CDR2 SVGEGT. Trimming cost V 0 bases and J 2 bases, with 8 bases left between them. The CDR3 runs to 14 residues. This CDR3 reads CASSYSQGPYEQYF. CDR3 coding DNA: TGTGCCAGCAGTTACTCCCAGGGCCCCTACGAGCAGTACTTC.

This chain connects TRBV14 to TRBJ2-7; D gene ambiguous. The CDR3 has 17 amino acids. Trimming stripped 1 base from V and 3 bases from J, with 19 bases between. Germline-derived CDR1 and CDR2 are SGHDN and FVKESK. For the CDR3, the DNA is TGTGCCAGCAGCCAAGGGGTCCTCCTGAAGAACATCTACGAGCAGTACTTC. Protein product: CASSQGVLLKNIYEQYF.

This clone was found a few times. The rearrangement joins TRBV28 to TRBJ2-3; 9 nucleotides match TRBD1. Germline CDR1 and CDR2: MDHEN and SYDVKM. The V and J ends lost 5 bases and 4 bases, in that order; junction bases with no gene match: 13. This CDR3 is built from 17 residues. The CDR3 is CASSPPPGQGLADTQYF. CDR3 nucleotide sequence: TGTGCCAGCAGTCCCCCACCGGGACAGGGCCTTGCAGATACGCAGTATTTT.

This sequence joins TRBV9 and TRBJ1-4, with TRBD1 matching 8 bases. Germline V gene data show CDR1 as SGDLS and CDR2 as YYNGEE. Losses at the gene ends were 4 bases for V and 7 bases for J; bases not matched to a gene: 6. The CDR3 sequence is 14 residues long. Here the CDR3 DNA reads TGTGCCAGCAGCCCCCGGACAGGGTTTGAAAAACTGTTTTTT. It encodes CASSPRTGFEKLFF.

This clone occurred once. V is TRBV5-1 and J is TRBJ2-5; unclear D gene. Trimming left V 0 bases short and J 3 bases short, with 9 bases between. This CDR3 spans 14 amino acids. Germline V gene sequence: CDR1 SGHRS, CDR2 YFSETQ. CDR3 in DNA: TGCGCCAGCAGCTTGGTCGCCAGGAAAGAGACCCAGTACTTC. Translated, it gives CASSLVARKETQYF.

The chain recombines TRBV4-3 with TRBJ2-3; weak D call: TRBD2 (5 bases). CDR1 and CDR2 (germline): LGHNA, YSLEER. The CDR3 covers 19 residues. V was clipped by 1 base and J by 4 bases, with 24 bases between them. This chain's CDR3 is CASSQAPLQLQGGPDTQYF. CDR3 in DNA: TGCGCCAGCAGCCAAGCCCCGTTACAACTTCAAGGAGGTCCAGATACGCAGTATTTT.

This rearrangement joins TRBV2 to TRBJ2-1; D uncertain. The CDR3 has 17 residues. Germline loops: CDR1 SNHLY, CDR2 FYNNEI. V was shortened by 3 bases and J by 10 bases, with 25 bases between the two germline ends. The CDR3 reads CASSDSAGRHFLGEQFF. The CDR3 region has the DNA TGTGCCAGCAGTGACTCAGCCGGGCGACACTTTTTGGGGGAGCAGTTCTTC. Full variable domain (missing parts from reference TRBV2 and TRBJ2-1): EPEVTQTPSHQVTQMGQEVILRCVPISNHLYFYWYRQILGQKVEFLVSFYNNEISEKSEIFDDQFSVERPDGSNFTLKIRSTKLEDSAMYFCASSDSAGRHFLGEQFFGPGTRLTVL.

The V and J genes are TRBV28 and TRBJ2-5; 11 bases align to TRBD2. Trimming removed 5 bases from V and 4 bases from J; junction bases left unmatched: 9. The CDR3 has 16 amino acids. Germline CDR1 is MDHEN and CDR2 is SYDVKM. The CDR3: CASSPDSGGAGETQYF. DNA of the CDR3: TGTGCCAGCAGTCCCGATAGCGGGGGGGCTGGAGAGACCCAGTACTTC.

V usage is TRBV5-4 and J usage is TRBJ1-4; D perhaps matches TRBD1 (5 bases). Deletions cut 4 bases from V and 2 bases from J, with 15 bases between. This CDR3 spans 16 amino acids. Germline values: CDR1 SGHNT, CDR2 YYREEE (reference sequence). The chain's CDR3 is CASSRRAAGTNEKLFF. CDR3 nucleotide sequence: TGTGCCAGCAGCCGCCGGGCGGCAGGGACTAATGAAAAACTGTTTTTT.

This chain links TRBV27 with TRBJ2-2; tentatively, D is TRBD2 (5 bases). The CDR3 runs to 15 residues. CDR1 and CDR2 (germline): MNHEY, SMNVEV (reference sequence). V was clipped by 3 bases and J by 0 bases, with 8 bases between them. CDR3 coding DNA: TGTGCCAGCAGTTTGAAGCGGACGAACACCGGGGAGCTGTTTTTT. It is translated as CASSLKRTNTGELFF.

The V call is TRBV27, the J call TRBJ2-5; D is unresolved. V shed 3 bases and J shed 4 bases, with 9 bases lying between them. Germline values: CDR1 MNHEY, CDR2 SMNVEV (reference sequence). The CDR3 covers 13 residues. This CDR3 reads CASSFRVRETQYF. Here the CDR3 DNA reads TGTGCCAGCAGTTTCCGAGTCCGAGAGACCCAGTACTTC.

This chain links TRBV24-1 with TRBJ2-1; D is perhaps TRBD2 (6 bases). The V end was cut by 7 bases, the J end by 8 bases, with 8 bases between. CDR1 KGHDR and CDR2 SFDVKD come from the germline V gene. This CDR3 comprises 11 residues. The CDR3 nucleotides read TGTGCCACCAGGTCGGGGGATGAGCAGTTCTTC. Its translation: CATRSGDEQFF.

The V and J genes are TRBV7-9 and TRBJ1-2; D is possibly TRBD1 (6 bases). The CDR3 loop spans 15 amino acids. The germline gives CDR1 SEHNR, CDR2 FQNEAQ (reference sequence). V shed 3 bases and J shed 2 bases, with 13 bases lying between them. CDR3 loop: CASSLSGAFNYGYTF. The CDR3, as DNA: TGTGCCAGCAGCTTGTCGGGGGCCTTCAACTATGGCTACACCTTC.

The chain is built from TRBV27 and TRBJ1-2; perhaps TRBD1 as D (6 bases). Germline lookup yields CDR1 MNHEY and CDR2 SMNVEV (reference sequence). CDR3 size: 15 residues. Trimming shortened V by 6 bases and J by 4 bases, and 18 bases separated the two germline ends. The CDR3 nucleotides read TGTGCCAGCAGACCCACAGGGAGCGTCTTCTATGGCTACACCTTC. Protein sequence: CASRPTGSVFYGYTF.

This chain links TRBV7-2 with TRBJ1-3, with 7 bases fitting TRBD1. Germline CDR1 is SGHTA and CDR2 is FQGNSA. CDR3 length: 16 amino acids. Unmatched junction bases numbered 6, after V lost 2 bases and J lost 2 bases. The CDR3 sequence: CASSLNRGEPGNTIYF. In nucleotides, the CDR3 is TGTGCCAGCAGCTTAAACAGGGGTGAACCTGGAAACACCATATATTTT.